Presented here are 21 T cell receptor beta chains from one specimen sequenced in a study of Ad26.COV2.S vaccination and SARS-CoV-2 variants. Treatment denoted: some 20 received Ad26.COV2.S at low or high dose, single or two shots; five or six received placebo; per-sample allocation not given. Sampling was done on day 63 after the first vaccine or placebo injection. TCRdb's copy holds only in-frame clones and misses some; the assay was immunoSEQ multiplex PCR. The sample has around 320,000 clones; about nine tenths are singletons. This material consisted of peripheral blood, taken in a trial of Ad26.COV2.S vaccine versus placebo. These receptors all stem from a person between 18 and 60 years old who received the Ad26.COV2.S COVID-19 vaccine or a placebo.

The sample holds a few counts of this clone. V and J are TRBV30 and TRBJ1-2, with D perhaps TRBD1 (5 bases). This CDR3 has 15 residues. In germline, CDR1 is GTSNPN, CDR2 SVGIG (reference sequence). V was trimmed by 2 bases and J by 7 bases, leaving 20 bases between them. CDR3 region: CAWSRHGWRGGGYTF. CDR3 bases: TGTGCCTGGAGTCGTCACGGGTGGCGTGGGGGTGGCTACACCTTC.

CDR3 DNA: TGTGCCAGTAGTATAGTTCCCGGGACAGGGCGCGGCTACACCTTC. It codes for CASSIVPGTGRGYTF. The chain combines TRBV19 with TRBJ1-2, with 9 bases lining up with TRBD1. Germline CDR1 and CDR2: LNHDA and SQIVND (reference sequence). Germline trimming cut 1 base from V and 8 bases from J; bases unmatched to any gene: 8. The CDR3 is made up of 15 amino acids.

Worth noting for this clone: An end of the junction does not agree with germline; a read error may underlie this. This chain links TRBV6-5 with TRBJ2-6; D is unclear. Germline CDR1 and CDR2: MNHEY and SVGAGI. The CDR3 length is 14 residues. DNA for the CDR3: TGTGCCAGCAGTTACGCCTCTGAGGCCAACGTCCTGACTTTC. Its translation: CASSYASEANVLTF.

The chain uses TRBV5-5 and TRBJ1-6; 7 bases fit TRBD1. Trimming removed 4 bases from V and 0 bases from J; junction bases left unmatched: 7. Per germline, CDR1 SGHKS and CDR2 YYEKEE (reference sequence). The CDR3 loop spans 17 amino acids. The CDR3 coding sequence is TGTGCCAGCAGCCCAGGGACAGTACCCTCCTATAATTCACCCCTCCACTTT. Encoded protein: CASSPGTVPSYNSPLHF.

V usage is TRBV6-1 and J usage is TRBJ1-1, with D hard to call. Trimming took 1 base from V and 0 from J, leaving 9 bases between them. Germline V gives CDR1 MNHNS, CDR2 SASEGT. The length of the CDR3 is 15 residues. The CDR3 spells CASSEGQVMNTEAFF. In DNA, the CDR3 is TGTGCCAGCAGTGAAGGCCAGGTCATGAACACTGAAGCTTTCTTT.

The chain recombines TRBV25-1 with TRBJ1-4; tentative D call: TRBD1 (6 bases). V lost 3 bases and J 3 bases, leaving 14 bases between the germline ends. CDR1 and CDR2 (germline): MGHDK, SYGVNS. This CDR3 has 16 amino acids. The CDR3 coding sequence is TGTGCCAGCAGTGATATTCAGGGGTGGGCTAATGAAAAACTGTTTTTT. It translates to CASSDIQGWANEKLFF.

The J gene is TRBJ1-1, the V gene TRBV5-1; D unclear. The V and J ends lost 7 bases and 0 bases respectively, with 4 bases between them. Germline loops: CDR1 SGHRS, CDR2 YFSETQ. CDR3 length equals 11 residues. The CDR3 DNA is TGCGCCAGCGGAATGAACACTGAAGCTTTCTTT. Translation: CASGMNTEAFF.

CDR3 nucleotides: TGTGCCAGCAGCCCGGGACTTACTTTAGGGGATAATACGCAGTATTTT. It codes for CASSPGLTLGDNTQYF. This chain uses TRBV11-2 with TRBJ2-3, with a weak D call TRBD2 (6 bases). With 5 bases removed from V and 7 bases from J, the gap between germline ends came to 22 bases. Germline loops: CDR1 SGHAT, CDR2 FQNNGV. The CDR3 extends over 16 amino acids. Combining the CDR3 with reference TRBV11-2 and TRBJ2-3 gives the whole variable domain EAGVAQSPRYKIIEKRQSVAFWCNPISGHATLYWYQQILGQGPKLLIQFQNNGVVDDSQLPKDRFSAERLKGVDSTLKIQPAKLEDSAVYLCASSPGLTLGDNTQYFGPGTRLTVL.

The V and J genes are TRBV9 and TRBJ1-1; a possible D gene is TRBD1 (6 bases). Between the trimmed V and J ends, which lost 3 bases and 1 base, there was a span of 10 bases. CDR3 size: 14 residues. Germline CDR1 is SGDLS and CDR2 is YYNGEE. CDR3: CASSGRDTNTEAFF. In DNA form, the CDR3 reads TGTGCCAGCAGCGGCCGGGACACGAACACTGAAGCTTTCTTT.

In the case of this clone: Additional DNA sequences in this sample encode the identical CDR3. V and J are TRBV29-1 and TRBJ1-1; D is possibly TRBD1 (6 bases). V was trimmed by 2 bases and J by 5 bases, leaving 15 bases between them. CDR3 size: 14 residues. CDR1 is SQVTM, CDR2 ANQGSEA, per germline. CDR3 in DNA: TGCAGCGTTGAACCACGCCGGGGGCTGACTGAAGCTTTCTTT. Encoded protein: CSVEPRRGLTEAFF. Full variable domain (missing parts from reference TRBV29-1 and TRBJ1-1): SAVISQKPSRDICQRGTSLTIQCQVDSQVTMMFWYRQQPGQSLTLIATANQGSEATYESGFVIDKFPISRPNLTFSTLTVSNMSPEDSSIYLCSVEPRRGLTEAFFGQGTRLTVV.

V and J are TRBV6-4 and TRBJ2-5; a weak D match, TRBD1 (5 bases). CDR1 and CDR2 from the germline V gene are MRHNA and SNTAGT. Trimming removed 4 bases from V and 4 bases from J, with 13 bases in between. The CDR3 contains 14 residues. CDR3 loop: CASSADSGSETQYF. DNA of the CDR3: TGTGCCAGCAGTGCAGACTCAGGGTCAGAGACCCAGTACTTC.

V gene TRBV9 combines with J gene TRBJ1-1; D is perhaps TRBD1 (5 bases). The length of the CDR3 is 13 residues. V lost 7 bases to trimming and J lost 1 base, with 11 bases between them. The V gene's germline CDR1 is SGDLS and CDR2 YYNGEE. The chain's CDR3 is CASGVGGNTEAFF. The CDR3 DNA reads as TGTGCCAGCGGTGTTGGGGGGAACACTGAAGCTTTCTTT.

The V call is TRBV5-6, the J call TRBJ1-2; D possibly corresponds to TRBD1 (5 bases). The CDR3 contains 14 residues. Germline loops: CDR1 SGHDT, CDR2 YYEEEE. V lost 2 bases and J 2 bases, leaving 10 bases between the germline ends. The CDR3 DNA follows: TGTGCCAGCAGCTTAGTGGGGGTGAACTATGGCTACACCTTC. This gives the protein CASSLVGVNYGYTF.

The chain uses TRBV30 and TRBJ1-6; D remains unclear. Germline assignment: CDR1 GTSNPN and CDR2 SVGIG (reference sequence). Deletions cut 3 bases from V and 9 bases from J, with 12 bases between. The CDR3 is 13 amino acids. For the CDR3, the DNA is TGTGCCTGGAGGACGGATACACTTTCACCCCTCCACTTT. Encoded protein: CAWRTDTLSPLHF.

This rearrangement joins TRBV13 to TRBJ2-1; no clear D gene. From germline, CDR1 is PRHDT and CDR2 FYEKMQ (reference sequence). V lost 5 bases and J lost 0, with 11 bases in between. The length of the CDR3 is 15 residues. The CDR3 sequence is CASSNGFSSYNEQFF. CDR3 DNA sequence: TGTGCCAGCAGCAACGGGTTTAGCTCCTACAATGAGCAGTTCTTC. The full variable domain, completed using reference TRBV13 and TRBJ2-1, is AAGVIQSPRHLIKEKRETATLKCYPIPRHDTVYWYQQGPGQDPQFLISFYEKMQSDKGSIPDRFSAQQFSDYHSELNMSSLELGDSALYFCASSNGFSSYNEQFFGPGTRLTVL.

CDR3 DNA sequence: TGCGCCAGCAGCCAAGTTTTCTATGGCTACACCTTC. Amino acid sequence: CASSQVFYGYTF. The chain is built from TRBV4-1 and TRBJ1-2, with D unclear. In germline, CDR1 is MGHRA, CDR2 YSYEKL. V lost 1 base, J lost 4 bases, and 4 bases lay in between. CDR3 length: 12 amino acids.

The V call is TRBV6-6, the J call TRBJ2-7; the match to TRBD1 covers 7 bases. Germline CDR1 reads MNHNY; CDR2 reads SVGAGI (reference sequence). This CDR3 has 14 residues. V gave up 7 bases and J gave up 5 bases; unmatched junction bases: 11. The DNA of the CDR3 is TGTGCCAGCATCCAGACAGGGCGTCCCAACGAGCAGTACTTC. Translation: CASIQTGRPNEQYF.

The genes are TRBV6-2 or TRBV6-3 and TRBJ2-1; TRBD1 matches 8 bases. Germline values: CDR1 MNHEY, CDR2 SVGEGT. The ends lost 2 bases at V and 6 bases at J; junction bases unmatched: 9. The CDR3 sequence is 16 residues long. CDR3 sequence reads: CASSYPGQGIGNEQFF. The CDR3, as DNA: TGTGCCAGCAGTTACCCAGGACAGGGAATCGGCAATGAGCAGTTCTTC.

The CDR3 loop reads CASSLISGLETQYF. CDR3 coding DNA: TGTGCCAGCAGCTTGATCTCAGGTCTAGAGACCCAGTACTTC. The chain carries TRBV5-6 and TRBJ2-5; the D is unclear. Between the trimmed V and J ends, which lost 1 base and 4 bases, there was a span of 11 bases. The germline gives CDR1 SGHDT, CDR2 YYEEEE. This CDR3 has 14 residues.

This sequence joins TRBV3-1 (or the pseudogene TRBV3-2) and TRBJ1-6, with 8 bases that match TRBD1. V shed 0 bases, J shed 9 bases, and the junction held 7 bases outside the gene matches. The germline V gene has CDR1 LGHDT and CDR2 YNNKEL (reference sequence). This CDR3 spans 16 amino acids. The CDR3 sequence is CASSQDPETGVSPLHF. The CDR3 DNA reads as TGTGCCAGCAGCCAAGATCCAGAGACAGGGGTTTCACCCCTCCACTTT.

The CDR3 DNA sequence: TGTGCCACCAGCAGTCCGGGACAGGGGAACTACGAGCAGTACTTC. It codes for CATSSPGQGNYEQYF. The rearrangement joins TRBV15 to TRBJ2-7, with 10 bases matching TRBD1. Trimming took 3 bases from V and 3 from J; bases not matched to a gene: 5. The germline CDR1 and CDR2 sequences are LNHNV and YYDKDF (reference sequence). The CDR3 consists of 15 residues.